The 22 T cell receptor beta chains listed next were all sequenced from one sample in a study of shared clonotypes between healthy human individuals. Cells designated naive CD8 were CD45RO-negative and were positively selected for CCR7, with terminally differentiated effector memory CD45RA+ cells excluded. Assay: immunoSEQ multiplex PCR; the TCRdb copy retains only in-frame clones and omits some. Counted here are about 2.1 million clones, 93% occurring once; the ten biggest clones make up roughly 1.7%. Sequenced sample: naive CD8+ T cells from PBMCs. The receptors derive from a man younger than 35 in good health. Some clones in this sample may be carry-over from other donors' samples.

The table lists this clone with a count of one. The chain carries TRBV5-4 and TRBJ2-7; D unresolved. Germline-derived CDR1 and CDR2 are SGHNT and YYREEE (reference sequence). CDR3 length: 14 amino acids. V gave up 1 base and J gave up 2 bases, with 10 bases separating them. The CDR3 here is CASSLPNAPYEQYF. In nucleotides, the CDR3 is TGTGCCAGCAGCTTGCCTAACGCCCCCTACGAGCAGTACTTC.

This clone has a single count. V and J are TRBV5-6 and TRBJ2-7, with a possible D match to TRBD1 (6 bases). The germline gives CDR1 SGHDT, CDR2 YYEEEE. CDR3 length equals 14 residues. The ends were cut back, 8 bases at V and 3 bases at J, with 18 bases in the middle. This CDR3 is CASSRGRGSYEQYF. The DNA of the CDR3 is TGTGCCAGTAGCAGGGGAAGAGGGAGCTACGAGCAGTACTTC.

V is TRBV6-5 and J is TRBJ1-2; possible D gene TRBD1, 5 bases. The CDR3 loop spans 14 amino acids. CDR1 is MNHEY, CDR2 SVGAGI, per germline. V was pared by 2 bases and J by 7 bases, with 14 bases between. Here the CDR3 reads CASSYGQGPSGYTF. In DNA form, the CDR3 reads TGTGCCAGCAGTTACGGTCAGGGTCCCAGTGGCTACACCTTC.

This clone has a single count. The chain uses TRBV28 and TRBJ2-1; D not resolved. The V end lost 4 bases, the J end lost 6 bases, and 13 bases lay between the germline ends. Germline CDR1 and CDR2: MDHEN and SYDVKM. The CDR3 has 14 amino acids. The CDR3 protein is CASSSDVAANEQFF. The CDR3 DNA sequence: TGTGCCAGCAGTTCAGACGTGGCAGCCAATGAGCAGTTCTTC.

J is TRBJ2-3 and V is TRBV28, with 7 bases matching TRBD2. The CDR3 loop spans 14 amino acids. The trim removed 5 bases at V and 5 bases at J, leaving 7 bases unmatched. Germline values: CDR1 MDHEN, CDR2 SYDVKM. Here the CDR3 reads CASSREGGGDTQYF. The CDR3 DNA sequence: TGTGCCAGCAGTAGGGAGGGTGGGGGAGATACGCAGTATTTT.

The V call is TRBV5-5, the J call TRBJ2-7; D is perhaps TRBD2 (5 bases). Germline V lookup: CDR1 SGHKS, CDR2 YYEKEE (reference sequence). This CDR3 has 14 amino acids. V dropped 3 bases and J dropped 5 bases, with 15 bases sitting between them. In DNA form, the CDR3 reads TGTGCCAGCAGCTATTCGCGGGCTGGGGACGAGCAGTACTTC. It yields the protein CASSYSRAGDEQYF.

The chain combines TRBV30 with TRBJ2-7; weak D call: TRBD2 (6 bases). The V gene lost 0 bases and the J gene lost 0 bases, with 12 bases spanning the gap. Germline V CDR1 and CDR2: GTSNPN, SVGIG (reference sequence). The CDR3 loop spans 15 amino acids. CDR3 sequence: CAWSVLGLSSYEQYF. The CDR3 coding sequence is TGTGCCTGGAGTGTACTGGGACTGAGCTCCTACGAGCAGTACTTC.

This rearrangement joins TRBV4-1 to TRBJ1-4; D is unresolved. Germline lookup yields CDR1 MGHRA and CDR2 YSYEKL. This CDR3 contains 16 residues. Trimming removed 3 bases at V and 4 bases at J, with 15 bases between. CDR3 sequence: CASSQGSLGFNEKLFF. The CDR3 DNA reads TGCGCCAGCAGCCAGGGCTCCCTGGGGTTTAATGAAAAACTGTTTTTT.

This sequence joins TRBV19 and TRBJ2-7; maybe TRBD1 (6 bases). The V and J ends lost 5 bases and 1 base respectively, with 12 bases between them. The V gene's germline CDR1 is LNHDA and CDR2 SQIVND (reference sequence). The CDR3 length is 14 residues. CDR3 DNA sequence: TGTGCCAGTAGTTCCCTAGACAGGTCCTACGAGCAGTACTTC. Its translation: CASSSLDRSYEQYF. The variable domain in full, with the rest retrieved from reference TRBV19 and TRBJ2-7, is DGGITQSPKYLFRKEGQNVTLSCEQNLNHDAMYWYRQDPGQGLRLIYYSQIVNDFQKGDIAEGYSVSREKKESFPLTVTSAQKNPTAFYLCASSSLDRSYEQYFGPGTRLTVT.

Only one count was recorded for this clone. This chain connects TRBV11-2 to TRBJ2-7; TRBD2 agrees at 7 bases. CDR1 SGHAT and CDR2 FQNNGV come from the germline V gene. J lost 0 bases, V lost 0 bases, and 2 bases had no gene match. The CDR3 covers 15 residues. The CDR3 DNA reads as TGTGCCAGCAGCTTAGAGGGCGGGAGCTCCTACGAGCAGTACTTC. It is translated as CASSLEGGSSYEQYF.

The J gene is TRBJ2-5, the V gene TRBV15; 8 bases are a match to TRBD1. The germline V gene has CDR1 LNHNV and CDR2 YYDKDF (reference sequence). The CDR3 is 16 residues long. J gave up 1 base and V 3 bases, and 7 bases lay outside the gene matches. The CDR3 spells CATSSGTGPGQETQYF. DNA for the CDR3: TGTGCCACCAGCAGCGGGACAGGTCCTGGCCAAGAGACCCAGTACTTC. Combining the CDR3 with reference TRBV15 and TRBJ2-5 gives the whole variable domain DAMVIQNPRYQVTQFGKPVTLSCSQTLNHNVMYWYQQKSSQAPKLLFHYYDKDFNNEADTPDNFQSRRPNTSFCFLDIRSPGLGDTAMYLCATSSGTGPGQETQYFGPGTRLLVL.

In nucleotides, the CDR3 is TGCGCCAGCAGCCAAGTACAGGGGGCAAGAAGCGGCTACACCTTC. It is translated as CASSQVQGARSGYTF. The gene calls are TRBV4-1 and TRBJ1-2, with 9 bases identical to TRBD1. Germline loops: CDR1 MGHRA, CDR2 YSYEKL. V dropped 1 base and J dropped 8; count of bases not matched to a gene: 8. This CDR3 region has 15 residues.

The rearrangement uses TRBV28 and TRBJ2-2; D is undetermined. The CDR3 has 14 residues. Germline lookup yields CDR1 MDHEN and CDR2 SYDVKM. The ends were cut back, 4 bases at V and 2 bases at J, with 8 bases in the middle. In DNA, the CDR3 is TGTGCCAGCAGTTCATCCCTAAACACCGGGGAGCTGTTTTTT. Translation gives CASSSSLNTGELFF.

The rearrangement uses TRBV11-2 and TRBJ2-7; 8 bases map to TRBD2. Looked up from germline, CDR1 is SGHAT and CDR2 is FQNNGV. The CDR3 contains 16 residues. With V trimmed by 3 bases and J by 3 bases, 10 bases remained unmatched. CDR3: CASSFPLGLADYEQYF. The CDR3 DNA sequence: TGTGCCAGCAGCTTCCCCCTCGGACTAGCCGACTACGAGCAGTACTTC.

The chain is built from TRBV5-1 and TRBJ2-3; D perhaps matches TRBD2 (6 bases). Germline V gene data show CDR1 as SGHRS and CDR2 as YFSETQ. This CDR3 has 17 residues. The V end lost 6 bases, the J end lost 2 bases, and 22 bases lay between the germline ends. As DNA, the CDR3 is TGCGCCAGCATCAGGGACCCGGGACTGACGTTCACAGATACGCAGTATTTT. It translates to CASIRDPGLTFTDTQYF.

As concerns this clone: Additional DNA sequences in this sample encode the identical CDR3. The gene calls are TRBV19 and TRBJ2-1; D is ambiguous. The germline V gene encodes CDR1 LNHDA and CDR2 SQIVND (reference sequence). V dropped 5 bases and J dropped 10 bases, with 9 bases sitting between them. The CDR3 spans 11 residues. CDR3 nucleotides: TGTGCCAGTAGTCCCGGATACGAGCAGTTCTTC. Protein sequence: CASSPGYEQFF. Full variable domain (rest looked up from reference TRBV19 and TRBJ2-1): DGGITQSPKYLFRKEGQNVTLSCEQNLNHDAMYWYRQDPGQGLRLIYYSQIVNDFQKGDIAEGYSVSREKKESFPLTVTSAQKNPTAFYLCASSPGYEQFFGPGTRLTVL.

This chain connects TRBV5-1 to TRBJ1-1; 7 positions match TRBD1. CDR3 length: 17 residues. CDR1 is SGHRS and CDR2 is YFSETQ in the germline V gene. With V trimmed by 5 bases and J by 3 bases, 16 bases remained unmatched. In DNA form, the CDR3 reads TGCGCCAGCAGAAAGGGGGCGAGGGGCACCCGGGACACTGAAGCTTTCTTT. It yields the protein CASRKGARGTRDTEAFF.

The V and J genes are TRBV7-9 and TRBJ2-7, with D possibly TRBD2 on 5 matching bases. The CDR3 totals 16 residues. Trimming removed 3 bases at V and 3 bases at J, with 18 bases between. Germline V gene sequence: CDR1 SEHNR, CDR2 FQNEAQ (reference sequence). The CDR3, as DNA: TGTGCCAGCAGCTTGCCCCGGACCGAAGAGGGCTACGAGCAGTACTTC. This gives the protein CASSLPRTEEGYEQYF.

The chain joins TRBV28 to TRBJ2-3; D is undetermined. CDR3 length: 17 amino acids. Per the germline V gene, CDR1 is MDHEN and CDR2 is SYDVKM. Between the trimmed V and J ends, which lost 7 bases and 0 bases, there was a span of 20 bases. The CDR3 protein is CASTTTLVGISTDTQYF. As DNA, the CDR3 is TGTGCCAGCACCACCACTTTAGTGGGGATTAGCACAGATACGCAGTATTTT.

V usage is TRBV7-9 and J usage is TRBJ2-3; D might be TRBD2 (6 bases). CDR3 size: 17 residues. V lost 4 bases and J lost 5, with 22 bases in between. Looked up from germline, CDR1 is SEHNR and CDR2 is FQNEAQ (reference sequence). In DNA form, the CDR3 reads TGTGCCAGCAGCTCCACGGCACTGGGGAGGAGGGAAGATACGCAGTATTTT. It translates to CASSSTALGRREDTQYF.

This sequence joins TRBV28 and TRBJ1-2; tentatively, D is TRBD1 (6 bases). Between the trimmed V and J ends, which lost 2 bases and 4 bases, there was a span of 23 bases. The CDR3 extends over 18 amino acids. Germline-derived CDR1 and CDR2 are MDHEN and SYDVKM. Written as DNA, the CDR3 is TGTGCCAGCAGTTTAATCTGGCTGGGACACCGGGCGTCCTATGGCTACACCTTC. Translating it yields CASSLIWLGHRASYGYTF.

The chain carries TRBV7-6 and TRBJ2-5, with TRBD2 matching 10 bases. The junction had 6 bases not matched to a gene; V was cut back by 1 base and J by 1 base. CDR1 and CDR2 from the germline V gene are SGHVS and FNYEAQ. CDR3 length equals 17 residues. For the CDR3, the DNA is TGTGCCAGCAGCTTAGAGTTTTTAGCGGGAGGCCAAGAGACCCAGTACTTC. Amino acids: CASSLEFLAGGQETQYF.